This TCR beta chain is drawn from a study of blood T cell repertoires in COVID-19. The repertoire was sequenced with immunoSEQ multiplex PCR; TCRdb's copy has only in-frame clones and lacks some. The profile shows a few hundred thousand clones, about 89% of them singletons. The V gene's germline CDR1 is GTSNPN and CDR2 SVGIG (reference sequence). The length of the CDR3 is 14 residues. Trimming removed 4 bases at V and 5 bases at J, with 17 bases between. This clone appeared a few times. The rearrangement uses TRBV30 and TRBJ1-1; possible D gene TRBD1, 5 bases. This sequence was found in a man aged 18 to 29 who had recovered from COVID-19. Sample: peripheral blood. The CDR3 region is CAWKGGPGRTEAFF. The CDR3 DNA sequence: TGTGCCTGGAAGGGAGGTCCAGGGAGGACTGAAGCTTTCTTT.